Only a few counts were recorded for the clone carrying this T cell receptor beta chain. Antigen specificity is unknown. This sample is drawn from a study of CD8 T cells in ankylosing spondylitis. Study-level results: What appeared characteristic of ankylosing spondylitis blood was a TCR beta motif of fewer than ten highly homologous variants. The study looked at matched synovial fluid samples from ankylosing spondylitis patients. Disease-linked clones were reported to be significantly enriched there. Earlier reports found some motif variants in synovial fluid and blood in reactive arthritis.

TCRdb redid the calling of the 5' RACE reads with MiXCR, one entry per CDR3 protein. The sample records nearly 250,000 distinct CDR3 sequences, 30% to 40% being singletons. Germline CDR1 reads DFQATT; CDR2 reads SNEGSKA (reference sequence). This CDR3 region has 14 residues. V was shortened by 0 bases and J by 0 bases, with 8 bases between the two germline ends. The chain recombines TRBV20-1 with TRBJ1-1; D uncertain. The specimen sequenced was blood, either unsorted or a sorted T cell fraction (not recorded which). The sequence was obtained from a male donor with ankylosing spondylitis or in good health (not recorded which). CDR3 sequence: CSARDGQLNTEAFF. The DNA for the CDR3 is TGCAGTGCTAGAGATGGCCAGTTGAACACTGAAGCTTTCTTT.